The rows below give T cell receptor beta chains drawn from one sample of a study of cytomegalovirus exposure and HLA in healthy donors. The repertoire was sequenced with immunoSEQ multiplex PCR; TCRdb's copy has only in-frame clones and lacks some. The data show 60,000 to 80,000 clones, 94% seen once. The sample taken for sequencing was PBMCs. The receptors come from a young woman in good health and CMV-seropositive. Both conserved end residues are part of each CDR3. Each record gives: J gene, clone size, D gene, V gene, CDR3 DNA, CDR3 protein. D genes are given only for firm matches. Not every row has a clone size; where given, it reads once, few, many or a size class.

J: TRBJ2-7; size: few; D: TRBD2; V: TRBV11-2; DNA: TGTGCCAGCAGCTTAGAGCGACTAGCATGGGAGCAGTACTTC; CDR3: CASSLERLAWEQYF
J: TRBJ2-5; size: once; D: TRBD1; V: TRBV28; DNA: TGTGCCAGCAGACAGGGACAGGGGGAATTCGCGACCCAGTACTTC; CDR3: CASRQGQGEFATQYF
J: TRBJ1-3; size: .; D: .; V: TRBV27; DNA: TGTGCCAGCAGACGAGCAGGGTTCTCTGGAAACACCATATATTTT; CDR3: CASRRAGFSGNTIYF
J: TRBJ1-2; size: .; D: TRBD1; V: TRBV6-5; DNA: TGTGCCAGCAGGACCTCCGGGACAGGGCAAGGCTACACCTTC; CDR3: CASRTSGTGQGYTF
J: TRBJ2-3; size: .; D: TRBD2; V: TRBV14; DNA: TGTGCCAGCAGCCCCCGGACTAGCGGGGACCCCCGTCTCACAGATACGCAGTATTTT; CDR3: CASSPRTSGDPRLTDTQYF
J: TRBJ1-2; size: once; D: .; V: TRBV18; DNA: TGTGCCAGCTCACGCGGGGCCGCAACTTATGGCTACACCTTC; CDR3: CASSRGAATYGYTF
J: TRBJ2-7; size: .; D: .; V: TRBV29-1; DNA: TGCAGCGTTGAGCAGGGCCTCGTTGGCGAGCAGTACTTC; CDR3: CSVEQGLVGEQYF
J: TRBJ1-1; size: .; D: .; V: TRBV9; DNA: TGTGCCAGCAGCGTAGTAACGCAGGTAACTGAAGCTTTCTTT; CDR3: CASSVVTQVTEAFF
J: TRBJ2-7; size: .; D: .; V: TRBV19; DNA: TGTGCCAGTAGCTCCACTTACCCGAGCTCCTACGAGCAGTACTTC; CDR3: CASSSTYPSSYEQYF
J: TRBJ2-3; size: .; D: .; V: TRBV19; DNA: TGTGCCAGTAGTATGCCCAGCGACACAGATACGCAGTATTTT; CDR3: CASSMPSDTDTQYF
J: TRBJ1-5; size: .; D: TRBD1; V: TRBV5-1; DNA: TGCGCCAGCAGCCCTTCCGCAGGGGGAGGACAGCCCCAGCATTTT; CDR3: CASSPSAGGGQPQHF
J: TRBJ1-4; size: once; D: .; V: TRBV6-1; DNA: TGTGCCAGCAGTGAATTCGTGACTAATGAAAAACTGTTTTTT; CDR3: CASSEFVTNEKLFF
J: TRBJ2-7; size: .; D: TRBD1; V: TRBV5-1; DNA: TGCGCCAGCAGCGCCGGGACAGGGTCCTACGAGCAGTACTTC; CDR3: CASSAGTGSYEQYF
J: TRBJ2-7; size: .; D: TRBD1; V: TRBV14; DNA: TGTGCCAGCAGCCCGCTCCGGACAGGCCGCTACGAGCAGTACTTC; CDR3: CASSPLRTGRYEQYF
J: TRBJ1-2; size: .; D: TRBD1; V: TRBV19; DNA: TGTGCCAGTAGCTCCCGACAGGGGGGCTACACCTTC; CDR3: CASSSRQGGYTF
J: TRBJ1-1; size: .; D: .; V: TRBV4-2; DNA: TGTGCCAGCAGCCAAGAAGTAAGCCGAGAAGCTTTCTTT; CDR3: CASSQEVSREAFF
J: TRBJ1-5; size: .; D: .; V: TRBV2; DNA: TGTGCCAGCAGTGAACCGGGATCACGGCGCAATCAGCCCCAGCATTTT; CDR3: CASSEPGSRRNQPQHF
J: TRBJ1-2; size: .; D: TRBD1; V: TRBV5-1; DNA: TGCGCCAGCAGCGCCGGACAGGGGGATGTCTATGGCTACACCTTC; CDR3: CASSAGQGDVYGYTF
J: TRBJ1-1; size: .; D: .; V: TRBV2; DNA: TGTGCCAGCAGGCCCGACTCTTCCCCGAACACTGAAGCTTTCTTT; CDR3: CASRPDSSPNTEAFF
J: TRBJ1-2; size: .; D: .; V: TRBV29-1; DNA: TGCAGCGTTGAAGAAAGTAGTCTGTCGTATGGCTACACCTTC; CDR3: CSVEESSLSYGYTF
J: TRBJ2-5; size: .; D: TRBD1; V: TRBV2; DNA: TGTGCCAGCAGTGGGCCGGACAGGGGGGGAGTGACCCAGTACTTC; CDR3: CASSGPDRGGVTQYF
J: TRBJ2-3; size: .; D: TRBD1; V: TRBV19; DNA: TGTGCCAGTAGTAGGACAGGGGGGTCTAGCACAGATACGCAGTATTTT; CDR3: CASSRTGGSSTDTQYF
J: TRBJ2-7; size: .; D: TRBD2; V: TRBV27; DNA: TGTGCCAGCAGGACTTTTAGCGGGAGGGAGCTCTACGAGCAGTACTTC; CDR3: CASRTFSGRELYEQYF
J: TRBJ2-1; size: .; D: TRBD2; V: TRBV2; DNA: TGTGCCAGCAGTGAGCGGGCGGGAGGTCACAATGAGCAGTTCTTC; CDR3: CASSERAGGHNEQFF
J: TRBJ1-5; size: .; D: .; V: TRBV27; DNA: TGTGCCAGCAGCCCCGGACAAAGCAATCAGCCCCAGCATTTT; CDR3: CASSPGQSNQPQHF
J: TRBJ1-5; size: .; D: .; V: TRBV27; DNA: TGTGCCAGCAGTTTTAGGAGCCCTGATCAGCCCCAGCATTTT; CDR3: CASSFRSPDQPQHF
J: TRBJ1-2; size: .; D: .; V: TRBV19; DNA: TGTGCCAGTAACCAGGCACCGGGAAGTGGGTATGGCTACACCTTC; CDR3: CASNQAPGSGYGYTF
J: TRBJ2-2; size: .; D: TRBD1; V: TRBV19; DNA: TGTGCCAGTAGTAATCAGGGGGCGAGGGTCACCGGGGAGCTGTTTTTT; CDR3: CASSNQGARVTGELFF
J: TRBJ2-7; size: .; D: .; V: TRBV5-1; DNA: TGCGCCAGCAGCCGCGAATCGATCTCCCCCTACGAGCAGTACTTC; CDR3: CASSRESISPYEQYF
J: TRBJ1-2; size: .; D: .; V: TRBV7-2; DNA: TGTGCCAGCAGCCCCGGGATGGGCGGAAGCTATGGCTACACCTTC; CDR3: CASSPGMGGSYGYTF
J: TRBJ2-5; size: .; D: TRBD2; V: TRBV11-3; DNA: TGTGCCAGCAGCTTGGACGGGAGGGCCCAAGAGACCCAGTACTTC; CDR3: CASSLDGRAQETQYF
J: TRBJ2-7; size: .; D: TRBD1; V: TRBV5-6; DNA: TGTGCCAGCAGCTTGGCACCGGGGACAGTCTACGAGCAGTACTTC; CDR3: CASSLAPGTVYEQYF
J: TRBJ2-3; size: once; D: TRBD2; V: TRBV11-2; DNA: TGTGCCAGCAGCTTAGACTCTATGACACTAGCGGGGGAACTCACAGATACGCAGTATTTT; CDR3: CASSLDSMTLAGELTDTQYF
J: TRBJ2-5; size: .; D: TRBD2; V: TRBV18; DNA: TGTGCCAGCTCACCAGTAGCGGGCGCCCAAGAGACCCAGTACTTC; CDR3: CASSPVAGAQETQYF
J: TRBJ2-7; size: .; D: TRBD2; V: TRBV19; DNA: TGTGCCAGTAGTATGGGGGGGATTTACGAGCAGTACTTC; CDR3: CASSMGGIYEQYF
J: TRBJ2-7; size: .; D: .; V: TRBV5-1; DNA: TGCGCCAGCAGCTTGGCCGGGACACATGAGATGCGGTGGTACTTC; CDR3: CASSLAGTHEMRWYF
J: TRBJ2-1; size: .; D: TRBD1; V: TRBV2; DNA: TGTGCCAGCAGCCCGGGACAGGGCGAGTTGGATGAGCAGTTCTTC; CDR3: CASSPGQGELDEQFF
J: TRBJ2-7; size: .; D: .; V: TRBV27; DNA: .; CDR3: CASSPLWDRNSYEQYF
J: TRBJ2-7; size: .; D: TRBD2; V: TRBV5-1; DNA: TGCGCCAGCAGCGTCCTGACTAGCGGGAGAGGTTCCGAGCAGTACTTC; CDR3: CASSVLTSGRGSEQYF
J: TRBJ1-1; size: .; D: .; V: TRBV12-1; DNA: TGTGCCAGCAGCTTTGCCGTACTGAACAGGGGGAACACTGAAGCTTTCTTT; CDR3: CASSFAVLNRGNTEAFF
J: TRBJ1-3; size: .; D: TRBD1; V: TRBV18; DNA: TGTGCCAGCTCACCAAGGGGACAGGGAAGCTTCTCGGACACCATATATTTT; CDR3: CASSPRGQGSFSDTIYF
J: TRBJ2-2; size: .; D: TRBD2; V: TRBV11-2; DNA: TGTGCCAGCAGCTTCGGCCGGACTAGCGGGAGGGAGCTGTTTTTT; CDR3: CASSFGRTSGRELFF
J: TRBJ1-1; size: .; D: .; V: TRBV27; DNA: TGTGCCAGCAGTTTATTTGCGGTGACCACTGAAGCTTTCTTT; CDR3: CASSLFAVTTEAFF
J: TRBJ1-5; size: few; D: TRBD1; V: TRBV2; DNA: TGTGCCAGCAGCAAAGAACAGGGGGCTTCTCAGCCCCAGCATTTT; CDR3: CASSKEQGASQPQHF
J: TRBJ2-6; size: .; D: TRBD1; V: TRBV11-2; DNA: TGTGCCAGCAGCTTGGGGCCAACAGGGGTCGGGGCCAACGTCCTGACTTTC; CDR3: CASSLGPTGVGANVLTF
J: TRBJ1-2; size: .; D: .; V: TRBV7-9; DNA: TGTGCCAGCAGCATTATCGGGCGGGGGGCCTATGGCTACACCTTC; CDR3: CASSIIGRGAYGYTF
J: TRBJ1-2; size: .; D: TRBD1; V: TRBV6-6; DNA: TGTGCCAGCAGCCCAACAGGGGGACTGGGGAACTATGGCTACACCTTC; CDR3: CASSPTGGLGNYGYTF
J: TRBJ2-7; size: .; D: TRBD1; V: TRBV4-1; DNA: TGCGCCAGCAGCCAAGAGGGTCTGGGACAGGCGGTCGAGCAGTACTTC; CDR3: CASSQEGLGQAVEQYF
J: TRBJ2-7; size: .; D: .; V: TRBV13; DNA: TGTGCCAGCAGCTTAGGTCTCTACGAGCAGTACTTC; CDR3: CASSLGLYEQYF
J: TRBJ2-7; size: .; D: TRBD1; V: TRBV19; DNA: TGTGCCAGTAGTATCTCCCTACAGGGGGCGAGGAACGAGCAGTACTTC; CDR3: CASSISLQGARNEQYF
J: TRBJ2-5; size: .; D: TRBD2; V: TRBV25-1; DNA: TGTGCCAGCAGGGGGACTAGCGGGAGGCGTCCAGAGACCCAGTACTTC; CDR3: CASRGTSGRRPETQYF
J: TRBJ1-1; size: .; D: .; V: TRBV29-1; DNA: TGCAGCGGGGGGAGGGGACTGAACACTGAAGCTTTCTTT; CDR3: CSGGRGLNTEAFF
J: TRBJ2-1; size: .; D: TRBD2; V: TRBV5-1; DNA: TGCGCCAGCAGCCCTCGGACTTCGGTAGCGGGGGGCTTCACCTCCTACAATGAGCAGTTCTTC; CDR3: CASSPRTSVAGGFTSYNEQFF
J: TRBJ2-1; size: .; D: .; V: TRBV9; DNA: TGTGCCAGCAGCGTAGCAGGAGGACTTTACAATGAGCAGTTCTTC; CDR3: CASSVAGGLYNEQFF
J: TRBJ2-1; size: once; D: .; V: TRBV7-2; DNA: TGTGCCAGCAGCTTCTCCGGGAGTATCTACAATGAGCAGTTCTTC; CDR3: CASSFSGSIYNEQFF
J: TRBJ1-2; size: .; D: .; V: TRBV4-1; DNA: TGCGCCAGCAGCCACGCTTGGTCAGGGGAAAATGGCTACACCTTC; CDR3: CASSHAWSGENGYTF
J: TRBJ2-3; size: .; D: .; V: TRBV5-1; DNA: TGCGCCAGCCTGCCAGGATCCCCCATTGGTACAGATACGCAGTATTTT; CDR3: CASLPGSPIGTDTQYF
J: TRBJ2-3; size: .; D: TRBD2; V: TRBV5-1; DNA: TGCGCCAGCAGCCCGGGCGGCCTAGCGGGGGGGCCCGGCACAGATACGCAGTATTTT; CDR3: CASSPGGLAGGPGTDTQYF
J: TRBJ2-7; size: .; D: .; V: TRBV28; DNA: TGTGCCAGCAGTCAACTTCAGGGGACCTACGAGCAGTACTTC; CDR3: CASSQLQGTYEQYF